The 16 T cell receptor beta chains below all came from one sample that was sequenced in a study of Graves' ophthalmopathy and Graves' hyperthyroidism. Amplification of TCR beta CDR3 regions used RNA transcripts. RT-PCR was first run with HTBI primers, then multiplex PCR in a second round. TCRdb called the multiplex PCR reads again in MiXCR, with one record for every CDR3 protein. The sample has approximately 500,000 distinct CDR3 sequences; roughly 14% are singletons. Sequenced input: blood. These receptor sequences come from a woman in her twenties or thirties with Graves' ophthalmopathy.

This clonotype came up many times. V gene TRBV29-1 combines with J gene TRBJ1-2; D not resolved. CDR3 length equals 15 residues. CDR1 SQVTM and CDR2 ANQGSEA come from the germline V gene. Trimming left V 4 bases short and J 2 bases short, with 17 bases between. CDR3 sequence reads: CSVGGGAAPNYGYTF. CDR3 sequence (DNA): TGCAGCGTTGGGGGAGGAGCAGCTCCGAACTATGGCTACACCTTC.

The chain joins TRBV30 to TRBJ1-2, with a weak D call TRBD1 (6 bases). With 2 bases removed from V and 4 bases from J, the gap between germline ends came to 26 bases. In germline, CDR1 is GTSNPN, CDR2 SVGIG (reference sequence). The length of the CDR3 is 18 residues. CDR3 residues: CAWSPSPNAGKDSYGYTF. The CDR3 DNA sequence: TGTGCCTGGAGTCCTTCCCCAAACGCGGGGAAGGACAGCTATGGCTACACCTTC.

Many counts were recorded for this clonotype. V gene TRBV6-2 or TRBV6-3 combines with J gene TRBJ2-6; tentative D call: TRBD2 (6 bases). The CDR3 runs to 20 residues. Trimming took off 0 bases at V and 3 bases at J, with 21 bases between the two ends. Germline CDR1 is MNHEY and CDR2 is SVGEGT. CDR3: CASSYSEGRGRGGGANVLTF. In DNA, the CDR3 is TGTGCCAGCAGTTACTCGGAGGGTCGAGGAAGGGGCGGTGGGGCCAACGTCCTGACTTTC.

The table lists this clonotype with many counts. The rearrangement links TRBV12-3 or TRBV12-4 to TRBJ1-2; D not certain. The V end was cut by 7 bases, the J end by 3 bases, with 18 bases between. CDR3 length: 15 residues. In nucleotides, the CDR3 is TGTGCCAGCACCCCCATTGGAGGACTTCACTATGGCTACACCTTC. Its translation: CASTPIGGLHYGYTF.

Regarding this clonotype: A read error may account for a junction end that differs from germline. The chain uses TRBV18 and TRBJ1-1; possibly TRBD1 for D (6 bases). This CDR3 is built from 16 residues. The germline gives CDR1 KGHSH, CDR2 LQKENI. The CDR3 sequence: CASSPRTDRLNTEACF. CDR3 bases: TGTGCCAGCTCACCCCGCACAGACAGGTTGAACACTGAAGCTTGCTTT.

This clonotype was seen ten or more times. V is TRBV6-1 and J is TRBJ2-5, with 7 bases that match TRBD2. Germline V gene data show CDR1 as MNHNS and CDR2 as SASEGT. Trimming took 7 bases from V and 0 from J; bases not matched to a gene: 11. The CDR3 runs to 16 residues. The DNA of the CDR3 is TGTGCCAGCAACTTCCCCCCCGCGGGAGACCAAGAGACCCAGTACTTC. It is translated as CASNFPPAGDQETQYF.

This clonotype was detected many times. The chain links TRBV6-2 or TRBV6-3 to TRBJ2-2; D ambiguous. Germline CDR1 MNHEY, CDR2 SVGEGT. The V end was cut by 7 bases, the J end by 5 bases, with 14 bases between. The CDR3 extends over 14 amino acids. The CDR3 is CASKSPPGTGELFF. In DNA form, the CDR3 reads TGTGCCAGCAAATCCCCACCCGGGACCGGGGAGCTGTTTTTT.

This clonotype was recorded many times. The chain is built from TRBV11-2 and TRBJ2-7; tentative D call: TRBD2 (5 bases). V was shortened by 1 base and J by 6 bases, with 7 bases between the two germline ends. Germline lookup yields CDR1 SGHAT and CDR2 FQNNGV. The CDR3 has 12 amino acids. The CDR3 is CASSLVGVEQYF. In DNA form, the CDR3 reads TGTGCCAGCAGCTTAGTCGGGGTCGAGCAGTACTTC.

This clonotype showed up many times. The CDR3 bases are TGTGCCAGCAGTTTGGGGGGGAGGGGAGAAGAGACCCAGTACTTC. Its translation is CASSLGGRGEETQYF. The J gene is TRBJ2-5, the V gene TRBV28, with 7 bases fitting TRBD2. The V gene end was trimmed by 3 bases and the J gene end by 3 bases; junction bases not matched to a gene: 7. Germline CDR1 reads MDHEN; CDR2 reads SYDVKM. The CDR3 length is 15 residues.

This clonotype was observed many times. This chain uses TRBV29-1 with TRBJ1-2; the match to TRBD1 covers 8 bases. The CDR3 has 13 amino acids. Trimming at V came to 3 bases and at J to 4 bases, leaving 4 bases not matched to a gene. Germline loops: CDR1 SQVTM, CDR2 ANQGSEA. The CDR3 reads CSVDGTGIYGYTF. CDR3 DNA sequence: TGCAGCGTTGATGGGACAGGCATCTATGGCTACACCTTC.

This clonotype was counted many times. The V and J genes are TRBV28 and TRBJ2-7, with 8 positions matching TRBD2. CDR1 is MDHEN, CDR2 SYDVKM, per germline. The V segment lost 2 bases and the J segment 5 bases; nucleotides outside the gene matches: 8. CDR3 length: 15 residues. The CDR3 loop reads CASSLSGTRYHEQYF. The CDR3 DNA reads TGTGCCAGCAGTTTAAGCGGGACTAGATACCACGAGCAGTACTTC.

This clonotype was picked up many times. Sequence at one end of the junction differs from germline and may be a read error. The V call is TRBV28, the J call TRBJ1-2; D may be TRBD1 (5 bases). The CDR3 spans 15 residues. In germline, CDR1 is MDHEN, CDR2 SYDVKM. Written as DNA, the CDR3 is TGTGCCAGCAATTTAGGTTCAGGGTCTATCTATGGCTACACCTTC. It translates to CASNLGSGSIYGYTF.

This clonotype was seen a handful of times. This rearrangement joins TRBV5-4 to TRBJ2-4; D gene unclear. Germline V gene data show CDR1 as SGHNT and CDR2 as YYREEE (reference sequence). The ends were cut back, 0 bases at V and 2 bases at J, with 6 bases in the middle. The CDR3 spans 14 residues. CDR3 DNA sequence: TGTGCCAGCAGCTTGGAACAGTCCAAAAACATTCAGTACTTC. Translation: CASSLEQSKNIQYF.

This clonotype showed up many times. The V call is TRBV20-1, the J call TRBJ1-5; 7 bases line up with TRBD1. J lost 3 bases, V lost 6 bases, and 8 bases had no gene match. The CDR3 is 14 residues long. From germline, CDR1 is DFQATT and CDR2 SNEGSKA (reference sequence). The CDR3 here is CSAPDRAFNQPQHF. The DNA of the CDR3 is TGCAGTGCCCCCGACAGGGCCTTCAATCAGCCCCAGCATTTT.

For this clonotype: It may be a read error: a sequence one base away is much more abundant. The V gene is TRBV28, the J gene TRBJ2-2; 7 bases match TRBD1. After removal of 6 bases from V and 3 bases from J, the junction contained 13 bases not matched to a gene. Germline assignment: CDR1 MDHEN and CDR2 SYDVKM. This CDR3 spans 17 amino acids. CDR3 nucleotides: TGTGCCAGCAGCTTTCCCTACAGGGGAAGGGACACCGGGGAGCTGTTTTTT. Its translation: CASSFPYRGRDTGELFF.

Ten or more counts support this clonotype. The chain combines TRBV4-1 with TRBJ2-5; D assignment may be TRBD1 or TRBD2 (6 bases each). Trimming shortened V by 1 base and J by 5 bases, and 17 bases separated the two germline ends. The CDR3 loop spans 16 amino acids. Germline values: CDR1 MGHRA, CDR2 YSYEKL. CDR3 sequence reads: CASSQVWGAHGETQYF. The CDR3 DNA follows: TGCGCCAGCAGCCAAGTTTGGGGGGCGCATGGGGAGACCCAGTACTTC.